The clone carrying this TCR beta chain was detected only a few times. Amplification of TCR beta CDR3 regions used RNA as the template. When the TCR CDR3 underwent first-round RT-PCR, the HTBI primer set was used. TCRdb processed the multiplex PCR reads anew with MiXCR; each CDR3 protein has one entry. The repertoire holds 650,000 to 750,000 distinct CDR3 sequences, with 14% as singletons. The source of the sample is a study of T cells in Graves' hyperthyroidism and ophthalmopathy. Germline lookup yields CDR1 LNHDA and CDR2 SQIVND (reference sequence). V lost 6 bases and J lost 6, with 17 bases in between. This CDR3 comprises 15 residues.

The sample taken for sequencing was blood. The genes are TRBV19 and TRBJ2-2; D remains ambiguous. The receptor was isolated from a young woman with Graves' hyperthyroidism. CDR3 region: CASSSPLATAGELFF. The CDR3 nucleotides are TGTGCCAGTAGCTCCCCGTTGGCCACGGCCGGGGAGCTGTTTTTT. The entire variable domain, with the rest obtained from reference TRBV19 and TRBJ2-2, is as follows: DGGITQSPKYLFRKEGQNVTLSCEQNLNHDAMYWYRQDPGQGLRLIYYSQIVNDFQKGDIAEGYSVSREKKESFPLTVTSAQKNPTAFYLCASSSPLATAGELFFGEGSRLTVL.